This TCR beta chain originates from a study of cytomegalovirus exposure and HLA in healthy donors. Overall study results and limits: Analysis was performed later, and it showed HLA-associated TCR beta chains to be more clonally expanded than equally common others.

PCR amplification relied on 60 Vbeta primers (plus 13 Jbeta primers). Method: immunoSEQ multiplex PCR; TCRdb's copy keeps in-frame clones and lacks some. The sample lists 150,000 to 180,000 clones, more than 75% occurring once. Per the germline V gene, CDR1 is SGHDN and CDR2 is FVKESK. The V end lost 4 bases, the J end lost 1 base, and 10 bases lay between the germline ends. This CDR3 is built from 14 residues. This clone has a count of ten or more. The antigen is unknown. The sequencing input was PBMCs. This chain uses TRBV14 with TRBJ1-2; D possibly corresponds to TRBD1 (5 bases). This receptor was taken from a woman aged 40 to 50 in good health and CMV-seropositive. CDR3 nucleotide sequence: TGTGCCAGCAGCCGACAGAATATTAACTATGGCTACACCTTC. It yields the protein CASSRQNINYGYTF.